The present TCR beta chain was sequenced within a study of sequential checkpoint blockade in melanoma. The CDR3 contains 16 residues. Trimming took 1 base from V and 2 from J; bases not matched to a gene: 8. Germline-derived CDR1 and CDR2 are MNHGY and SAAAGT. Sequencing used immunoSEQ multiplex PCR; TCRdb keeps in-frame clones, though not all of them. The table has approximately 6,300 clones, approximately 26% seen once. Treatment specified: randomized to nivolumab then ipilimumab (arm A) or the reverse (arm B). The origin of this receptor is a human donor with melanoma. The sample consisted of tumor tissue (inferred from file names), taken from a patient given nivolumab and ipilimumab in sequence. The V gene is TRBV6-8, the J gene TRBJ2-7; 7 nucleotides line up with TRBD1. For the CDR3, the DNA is TGTGCCAGCAGTTACTATACCGGACAGGACCCCTACGAGCAGTACTTC. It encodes CASSYYTGQDPYEQYF.